The 16 T cell receptor beta chains listed next were all sequenced from one sample in a study of T-cell reconstitution after alpha-beta-depleted transplantation in children. Molecular barcoding with unique molecular identifiers was used for the TCRbeta library. TCRdb recomputed calls from the PCR reads with MiXCR, one row per CDR3 protein. There are about 400,000 distinct CDR3 sequences in the sample; around 21% occur only once, and around 4% lies in the top ten. The sample was PBMCs from the stem cell graft donor, taken from the stem cell graft. These TCRs come from a human donor who donated a stem cell graft to a child with acute myeloid leukemia.

This clonotype occurred a few times. This clone may be a read error of a much larger clone one base away. The chain recombines TRBV7-6 with TRBJ2-7, with 7 bases fitting TRBD1. V was clipped by 1 base and J by 2 bases; unmatched bases: 2. Germline V CDR1 and CDR2: SGHVS, FNYEAQ. The CDR3 is 14 amino acids. CDR3 loop: CASSLGDSTYEQYF. The CDR3 DNA sequence: TGTGCCAGCAGCTTAGGGGACAGTACCTACGAGCAGTACTTC.

The chain uses TRBV19 and TRBJ2-1; D is undetermined. The V and J ends lost 5 bases and 6 bases respectively, with 17 bases between them. Germline assignment: CDR1 LNHDA and CDR2 SQIVND (reference sequence). CDR3 length equals 15 residues. CDR3 in amino acids: CASSYESLKTNEQFF. Written as DNA, the CDR3 is TGTGCCAGTAGTTACGAGAGCCTAAAGACCAATGAGCAGTTCTTC.

This clonotype was detected only a few times. The chain uses TRBV7-2 and TRBJ2-3; D is possibly TRBD2 (6 bases). V lost 9 bases, J lost 6 bases, and 22 bases lay in between. This CDR3 comprises 15 residues. Per the germline V gene, CDR1 is SGHTA and CDR2 is FQGNSA. In DNA form, the CDR3 reads TGTGCCAGTAGAGGGACTTCCACTTCGGGCGATACGCAGTATTTT. Encoded protein: CASRGTSTSGDTQYF.

This clonotype came up many times. The chain employs TRBV12-3 or TRBV12-4 and TRBJ2-1; D is ambiguous. CDR3 length equals 11 residues. Between the trimmed V and J ends, which lost 6 bases and 3 bases, there was a span of 3 bases. The CDR3 coding sequence is TGTGCCAGCAGGGTCTACAATGAGCAGTTCTTC. Encoded protein: CASRVYNEQFF.

This clonotype was recorded at least ten times. V is TRBV9 and J is TRBJ1-4, with TRBD1 identical over 10 bases. The junction had 1 base not matched to a gene; V was cut back by 0 bases and J by 8 bases. This CDR3 contains 14 residues. Germline CDR1 reads SGDLS; CDR2 reads YYNGEE. DNA for the CDR3: TGTGCCAGCAGCGTAGGACAGGGGGCCGAAAAACTGTTTTTT. This codes for CASSVGQGAEKLFF. The full variable domain, in which reference TRBV9 and TRBJ1-4 provide the parts outside the CDR3, is DSGVTQTPKHLITATGQRVTLRCSPRSGDLSVYWYQQSLDQGLQFLIQYYNGEERAKGNILERFSAQQFPDLHSELNLSSLELGDSALYFCASSVGQGAEKLFFGSGTQLSVL.

This clonotype has more than one count but fewer than ten. The rearrangement joins TRBV28 to TRBJ2-1; possibly TRBD1 for D (7 bases). V was cut by 6 bases and J by 7 bases, with 19 bases left in between. Germline lookup yields CDR1 MDHEN and CDR2 SYDVKM. The CDR3 length is 15 residues. The CDR3 loop reads CASRPRQGGRNEQFF. The CDR3, as DNA: TGTGCCAGCAGACCCAGACAGGGAGGTAGGAATGAGCAGTTCTTC. Variable domain in full (rest from reference TRBV28 and TRBJ2-1): DVKVTQSSRYLVKRTGEKVFLECVQDMDHENMFWYRQDPGLGLRLIYFSYDVKMKEKGDIPEGYSVSREKKERFSLILESASTNQTSMYLCASRPRQGGRNEQFFGPGTRLTVL.

This clonotype was observed many times. The V call is TRBV29-1, the J call TRBJ2-1, with TRBD2 matching over 13 bases. V shed 7 bases and J 9 bases; nucleotides not matched to a gene: 6. The CDR3 is made up of 13 amino acids. Germline values: CDR1 SQVTM, CDR2 ANQGSEA. The CDR3 is CSAGTSGMGEQFF. The DNA for the CDR3 is TGCAGCGCTGGGACTAGCGGGATGGGTGAGCAGTTCTTC.

This clonotype has a handful of counts. This chain connects TRBV25-1 to TRBJ2-3, with 8 positions matching TRBD2. The CDR3 contains 14 residues. The V and J ends lost 7 bases and 2 bases, in that order; junction bases with no gene match: 5. Germline CDR1 and CDR2: MGHDK and SYGVNS. In DNA form, the CDR3 reads TGTGCCAGCACGGGGGGGCCTACCACAGATACGCAGTATTTT. Translation gives CASTGGPTTDTQYF.

The sample holds one count of this clonotype. The chain links TRBV6-1 to TRBJ1-4; 8 bases agree with TRBD1. The germline CDR1 and CDR2 sequences are MNHNS and SASEGT. The CDR3 sequence is 14 residues long. The V and J ends lost 6 bases and 8 bases, in that order; junction bases with no gene match: 8. The CDR3 spells CASRPDRVGEKLFF. In DNA, the CDR3 is TGTGCCAGCAGGCCGGACAGGGTGGGGGAAAAACTGTTTTTT.

This clonotype was seen only a few times. The chain combines TRBV10-3 with TRBJ2-5; D is uncertain. Per the germline V gene, CDR1 is ENHRY and CDR2 is SYGVKD. V was trimmed by 2 bases and J by 4 bases, leaving 5 bases between them. The CDR3 has 12 residues. CDR3 region: CAISEGGETQYF. The CDR3 DNA is TGTGCCATCAGTGAGGGCGGAGAGACCCAGTACTTC.

This clonotype was seen a single time. V gene TRBV15 combines with J gene TRBJ1-5, with D tentatively TRBD1 (5 bases). The CDR3 extends over 14 amino acids. Germline CDR1 reads LNHNV; CDR2 reads YYDKDF (reference sequence). With 9 bases removed from V and 6 bases from J, the gap between germline ends came to 18 bases. DNA for the CDR3: TGTGCCACGTCCCCTTTGGGGCGCGCTCAGCCCCAGCATTTT. Amino acids: CATSPLGRAQPQHF.

The rearrangement links TRBV20-1 to TRBJ1-2, with D possibly TRBD1 on 5 matching bases. Trimming removed 1 base at V and 2 bases at J, with 14 bases between. Germline-derived CDR1 and CDR2 are DFQATT and SNEGSKA (reference sequence). The CDR3 is 15 residues long. For the CDR3, the DNA is TGCAGTGCTAGAGTCGAGGAGGGACTGAACTATGGCTACACCTTC. Its translation is CSARVEEGLNYGYTF.

The chain carries TRBV28 and TRBJ2-7; 8 bases line up with TRBD2. The CDR3 has 18 residues. Trimming removed 6 bases from V and 3 bases from J; junction bases left unmatched: 19. The germline CDR1 and CDR2 sequences are MDHEN and SYDVKM. In nucleotides, the CDR3 is TGTGCCAGCAGCCTGACCTTATTGTCAGAGCGGGAGCACTACGAGCAGTACTTC. The encoded protein is CASSLTLLSEREHYEQYF.

This clonotype was seen more than once but under ten times. The V gene is TRBV20-1, the J gene TRBJ2-1; D unclear. The V and J ends lost 3 bases and 10 bases respectively, with 7 bases between them. Germline lookup yields CDR1 DFQATT and CDR2 SNEGSKA (reference sequence). The length of the CDR3 is 10 residues. CDR3: CSASLWEQFF. CDR3 DNA: TGCAGTGCTAGCCTGTGGGAGCAGTTCTTC.

This clonotype appeared a few times. This chain joins TRBV12-3 or TRBV12-4 and TRBJ2-4; possible D gene TRBD2, 5 bases. The CDR3 extends over 18 amino acids. With 3 bases removed from V and 0 bases from J, the gap between germline ends came to 18 bases. CDR3 amino acids: CASSFRGRERVAKNIQYF. The CDR3 nucleotides are TGTGCCAGCAGTTTTAGAGGGAGAGAACGCGTAGCCAAAAACATTCAGTACTTC.

This clonotype was recorded many times. V usage is TRBV29-1 and J usage is TRBJ1-1, with 9 nucleotides matching TRBD1. V lost 6 bases, J lost 1 base, and 3 bases stayed unmatched. This CDR3 has 13 amino acids. Germline V gives CDR1 SQVTM, CDR2 ANQGSEA. The CDR3 loop is CSVKTGGNTEAFF. In nucleotides, the CDR3 is TGCAGCGTCAAGACAGGGGGGAACACTGAAGCTTTCTTT.